The 3 T cell receptor beta chains in this list originate from one sample, sequenced in a study of blood T cell repertoires in COVID-19 (dated by TCRdb to 2019 to 2021). Preparation of the library involved the immunoSEQ multiplex PCR assay. As stored in TCRdb, this immuneACCESS dataset retains in-frame rearrangements with V and J assigned. A fraction of the clones does not appear; measured against another copy, unresolved V genes explain less than half of the discrepancy, and the remainder lacks a known reason. Counted in this sample were more than 80,000 clones; about 85% of them appeared once. In total, the top ten clones hold 2.5% to 3.5% of the sample. Sequencing was performed on peripheral blood. The receptors originated from a woman over 75 with COVID-19, enrolled during active disease.

This sequence joins TRBV28 and TRBJ2-1; D is perhaps TRBD2 (7 bases). CDR1 and CDR2 (germline): MDHEN, SYDVKM. Between the trimmed V and J ends, which lost 4 bases and 7 bases, there was a span of 17 bases. The CDR3 runs to 15 residues. CDR3 amino acids: CASSSRAGARNEQFF. The DNA of the CDR3 is TGTGCCAGCAGTTCGAGGGCGGGGGCGAGGAATGAGCAGTTCTTC.

The chain has TRBV7-8 and TRBJ2-5; 11 bases are a match to TRBD2. CDR1 is SGHVS, CDR2 FQNEAQ, per germline. The V and J ends lost 1 base and 6 bases, in that order; junction bases with no gene match: 10. This CDR3 is built from 17 residues. This CDR3 reads CASSLGLAGPTLKTQYF. The CDR3 coding sequence is TGTGCCAGCAGCTTAGGACTAGCGGGGCCCACTCTAAAGACCCAGTACTTC.

The chain recombines TRBV7-2 with TRBJ2-3; possibly TRBD1 for D (6 bases). The CDR3 sequence is 13 residues long. V was pared by 3 bases and J by 5 bases, with 9 bases between. Germline CDR1 is SGHTA and CDR2 is FQGNSA. The CDR3 nucleotides read TGTGCCAGCAGCTTTGACAGGAGAGATACGCAGTATTTT. Translating gives CASSFDRRDTQYF.